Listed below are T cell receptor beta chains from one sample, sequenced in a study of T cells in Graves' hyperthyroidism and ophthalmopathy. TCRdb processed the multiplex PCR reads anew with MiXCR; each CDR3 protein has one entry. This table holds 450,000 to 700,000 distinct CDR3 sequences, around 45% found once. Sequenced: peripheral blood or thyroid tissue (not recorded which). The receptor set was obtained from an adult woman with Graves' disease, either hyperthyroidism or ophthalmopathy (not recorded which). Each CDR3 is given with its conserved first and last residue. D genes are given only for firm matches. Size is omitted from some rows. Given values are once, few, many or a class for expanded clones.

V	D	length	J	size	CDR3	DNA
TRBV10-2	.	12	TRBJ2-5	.	CASSHVGETQYF	TGCGCCAGCAGTCACGTGGGGGAGACCCAGTACTTC
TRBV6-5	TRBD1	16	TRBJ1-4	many	CASSPTQTGGGEKLFF	TGTGCCAGCAGCCCCACTCAAACAGGGGGTGGTGAAAAACTGTTTTTT
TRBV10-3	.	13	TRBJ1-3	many	CAIRDFSGNTIYF	TGTGCCATTAGGGATTTCTCTGGAAACACCATATATTTT
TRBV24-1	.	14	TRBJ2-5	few	CATSGHRYQETQYF	TGTGCCACCAGTGGACACAGATACCAAGAGACCCAGTACTTC
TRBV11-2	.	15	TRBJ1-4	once	CASSTARARNEKLFF	TGTGCCAGCAGCACCGCCCGGGCACGTAATGAAAAACTGTTTTTT
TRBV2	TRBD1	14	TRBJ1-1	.	CASTTSGTDTEAFF	TGTGCCAGCACCACATCCGGGACAGACACTGAAGCTTTCTTT
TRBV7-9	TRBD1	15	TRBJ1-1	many	CASSIGDRENTEAFF	TGTGCCAGCAGCATTGGGGACAGGGAGAACACTGAAGCTTTCTTT
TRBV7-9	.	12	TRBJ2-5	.	CASSLGGVTDDF	TGTGCCAGCAGCTTAGGCGGAGTCACAGATGACTTC
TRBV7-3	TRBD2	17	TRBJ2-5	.	CASNIPETSGRGETQYF	TGTGCCAGCAACATTCCCGAGACTAGCGGGAGAGGTGAGACCCAGTACTTC
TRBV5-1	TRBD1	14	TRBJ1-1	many	CASRSGGMNTEAFF	TGCGCCAGCAGATCAGGGGGAATGAACACTGAAGCTTTCTTT
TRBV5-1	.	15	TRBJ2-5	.	CASSRGASGQETQYF	TGCGCCAGCAGCAGGGGGGCTAGCGGACAAGAGACCCAGTACTTC
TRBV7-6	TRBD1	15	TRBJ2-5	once	CASSFDRGDLETQYF	TGTGCCAGCAGCTTCGACAGGGGCGACTTGGAGACCCAGTACTTC
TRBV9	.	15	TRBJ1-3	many	CASSVGRSSGNTIYF	TGTGCCAGCAGCGTCGGACGGAGCTCTGGAAACACCATATATTTT
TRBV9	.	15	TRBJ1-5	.	CASSPDGSSNQPQHF	TGTGCCAGCTCACCGGACGGTAGTAGCAATCAGCCCCAGCATTTT
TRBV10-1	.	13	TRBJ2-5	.	CASSRAVPETQYF	TGCGCCAGCAGTAGGGCCGTTCCAGAGACCCAGTACTTC
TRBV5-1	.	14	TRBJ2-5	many	CASSLGAGKETQYF	TGCGCCAGCAGCTTGGGGGCGGGGAAGGAGACCCAGTACTTC
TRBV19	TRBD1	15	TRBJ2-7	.	CASSPGTGYSYEQYF	TGTGCCAGTAGTCCCGGGACAGGGTACTCCTACGAGCAGTACTTC
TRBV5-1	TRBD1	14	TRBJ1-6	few	CASSSGDRASPLHF	TGCGCCAGCAGCTCCGGGGACAGGGCGTCACCCCTCCACTTT
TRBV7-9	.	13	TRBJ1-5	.	CASNPKQADPQHF	TGTGCCAGCAACCCAAAGCAGGCCGATCCCCAGCATTTT
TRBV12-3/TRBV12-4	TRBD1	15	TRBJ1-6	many	CASSLAGQGNSPLHF	TGTGCCAGCAGTTTAGCCGGACAGGGGAATTCACCCCTCCACTTT
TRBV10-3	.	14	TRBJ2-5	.	CASTALTSAGTQYF	TGTGCCAGCACCGCACTGACAAGCGCAGGGACCCAGTACTTC
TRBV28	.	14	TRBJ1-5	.	CASSHILGNQPQHF	TGTGCCAGCAGCCACATACTGGGGAATCAGCCCCAGCATTTT
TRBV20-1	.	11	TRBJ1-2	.	CSARSTYGYTF	TGCAGTGCCCGCTCGACCTATGGCTACACCTTC
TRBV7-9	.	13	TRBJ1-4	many	CASSRQRNEKLFF	TGTGCCAGCTCGAGACAGAGAAATGAAAAACTGTTTTTT
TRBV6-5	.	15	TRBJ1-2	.	CASSYSVTGGYGYTF	TGTGCCAGCAGTTACTCGGTGACAGGCGGCTATGGCTACACCTTC
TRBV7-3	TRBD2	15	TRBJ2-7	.	CASSLEGTNHYEQYF	TGTGCCAGCAGCTTAGAGGGGACTAACCACTACGAGCAGTACTTC
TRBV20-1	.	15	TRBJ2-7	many	CSAPPGGEVGYEQYF	TGCAGTGCTCCCCCAGGGGGGGAGGTAGGCTACGAGCAGTACTTC
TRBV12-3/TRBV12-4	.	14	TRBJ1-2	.	CASSLGGFNYGYTF	TGTGCCAGCAGTTTAGGGGGCTTCAACTATGGCTACACCTTC
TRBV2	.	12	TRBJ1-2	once	CASSEALRGYTF	TGTGCCAGCAGTGAAGCGCTTCGGGGGTACACCTTC
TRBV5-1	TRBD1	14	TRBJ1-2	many	CASSFDRAVYGYTF	TGCGCCAGCAGCTTCGACAGGGCAGTCTATGGCTACACCTTC
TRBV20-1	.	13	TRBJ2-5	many	CSAVRSFGETQYF	TGCAGTGCGGTCCGGAGTTTCGGAGAGACCCAGTACTTC
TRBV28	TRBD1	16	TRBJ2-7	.	CASRETGGFRNYEQYF	TGTGCCAGCAGGGAGACAGGGGGCTTCAGGAACTACGAGCAGTACTTC
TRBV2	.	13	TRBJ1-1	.	CASSNLEASEAFF	TGTGCCAGCAGCAACCTAGAGGCATCTGAAGCTTTCTTT
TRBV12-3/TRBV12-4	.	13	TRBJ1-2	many	CASSFSEFYGYTF	TGTGCCAGCAGTTTTAGCGAGTTCTATGGCTACACCTTC
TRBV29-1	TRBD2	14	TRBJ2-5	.	CSVEAGTRGGTQYF	TGCAGCGTTGAGGCTGGGACTAGAGGGGGGACCCAGTACTTC
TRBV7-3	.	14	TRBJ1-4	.	CASSSEQAPEKLFF	TGTGCCAGCAGCTCCGAACAGGCTCCTGAAAAACTGTTTTTT
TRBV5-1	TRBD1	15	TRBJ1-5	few	CASSPTGQFNQPQHF	TGCGCCAGCAGCCCAACGGGACAGTTCAATCAGCCCCAGCATTTT
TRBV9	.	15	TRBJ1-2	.	CASSVDPQGVAGNTF	TGTGCCAGCAGCGTAGACCCCCAGGGTGTCGCGGGAAACACCTTC
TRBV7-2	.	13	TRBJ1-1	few	CASSLGGGNEAFF	TGTGCCAGCAGCTTAGGAGGGGGGAATGAAGCTTTCTTT
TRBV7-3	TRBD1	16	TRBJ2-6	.	CASSLWTGTGANVLTF	TGTGCCAGCAGCCTTTGGACAGGGACTGGGGCCAACGTCCTGACTTTC
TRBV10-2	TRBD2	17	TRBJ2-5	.	CASSRGLAGGWQETQYF	TGCGCCAGCAGTCGGGGGCTAGCGGGAGGTTGGCAAGAGACCCAGTACTTC
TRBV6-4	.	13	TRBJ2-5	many	CASSELAGETQYF	TGTGCCAGCAGTGAATTAGCAGGGGAGACCCAGTACTTC
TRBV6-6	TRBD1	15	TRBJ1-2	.	CASSLQGTGLYGYTF	TGTGCCAGCAGTCTCCAAGGGACAGGGCTCTATGGCTACACCTTC
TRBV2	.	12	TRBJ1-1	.	CASKGGDTEAFF	TGTGCCAGCAAGGGGGGAGACACTGAAGCTTTCTTT
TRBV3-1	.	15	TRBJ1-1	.	CASSQDSGADTEAFF	TGTGCCAGCAGCCAAGATAGTGGGGCGGATACTGAAGCTTTCTTT
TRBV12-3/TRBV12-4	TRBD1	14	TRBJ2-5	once	CASSGQGKGRTQYF	TGTGCCAGCAGTGGACAGGGGAAGGGACGGACCCAGTACTTC
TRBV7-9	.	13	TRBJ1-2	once	CASSPPPQLGNTF	TGTGCCAGCAGCCCCCCCCCCCAACTTGGAAACACCTTC
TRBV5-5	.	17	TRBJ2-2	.	CANRQGLAGILTGELFF	TGTGCCAACCGGCAAGGACTGGCGGGGATCCTGACCGGGGAGCTGTTTTTT
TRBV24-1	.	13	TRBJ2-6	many	CATQGIGANVLTF	TGTGCCACCCAGGGAATTGGGGCCAACGTCCTGACTTTC
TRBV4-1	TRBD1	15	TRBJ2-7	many	CASSRQTGLGYEQYF	TGCGCCAGCAGCCGTCAGACAGGGCTAGGATACGAGCAGTACTTC
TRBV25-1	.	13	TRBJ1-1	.	CASLYAGNTEAFF	TGTGCCAGCTTATACGCGGGGAACACTGAAGCTTTCTTT